The 17 T cell receptor beta chains below all came from one sample that was sequenced in a study of blood T cell repertoires in COVID-19. Clones were sequenced by immunoSEQ multiplex PCR, and TCRdb holds only the in-frame ones, with some missing. This table has under 150,000 clones, 88% appearing once. The specimen sequenced was peripheral blood. The source of these receptors is a human donor in a cohort sampled during active COVID-19.

This chain links TRBV20-1 with TRBJ2-4, with D unclear. Germline loops: CDR1 DFQATT, CDR2 SNEGSKA (reference sequence). This CDR3 contains 11 residues. V was trimmed by 1 base and J by 8 bases, leaving 6 bases between them. CDR3 amino acids: CSARVSDIQYF. CDR3 nucleotides: TGCAGTGCTAGAGTGAGCGACATTCAGTACTTC.

The chain uses TRBV3-1 (or the pseudogene TRBV3-2) and TRBJ2-7, with a tentative D call TRBD2 (5 bases). This CDR3 has 17 residues. V lost 1 base to trimming and J lost 0 bases, with 16 bases between them. Germline values: CDR1 LGHDT, CDR2 YNNKEL (reference sequence). In nucleotides, the CDR3 is TGTGCCAGCAGCCAAGGGTTGGCGGGCCCCAGCTCCTACGAGCAGTACTTC. The encoded protein is CASSQGLAGPSSYEQYF.

The V gene is TRBV6-5, the J gene TRBJ2-2, with D possibly being TRBD1 (6 bases). Between the trimmed V and J ends, which lost 10 bases and 6 bases, there was a span of 9 bases. The CDR3 spans 11 residues. Looked up from germline, CDR1 is MNHEY and CDR2 is SVGAGI. The CDR3 nucleotides read TGTGCCACCAGGGGAGCCGGGGAGCTGTTTTTT. This encodes CATRGAGELFF.

The chain recombines TRBV15 with TRBJ1-4, with a weak D call TRBD1 (5 bases). This CDR3 contains 15 residues. Looked up from germline, CDR1 is LNHNV and CDR2 is YYDKDF (reference sequence). V was trimmed by 0 bases and J by 7 bases, leaving 12 bases between them. The CDR3 DNA follows: TGTGCCACCAGCAGAGAGTTGGGGCGCGTTGAAAAACTGTTTTTT. Its translation is CATSRELGRVEKLFF.

The V and J genes are TRBV3-1 (or the pseudogene TRBV3-2) and TRBJ1-1, with D possibly matching TRBD1 (5 bases). The V end lost 6 bases, the J end lost 0 bases, and 11 bases lay between the germline ends. Germline V lookup: CDR1 LGHDT, CDR2 YNNKEL (reference sequence). The CDR3 consists of 14 residues. CDR3 loop: CASSRGTVNTEAFF. The CDR3 coding sequence is TGTGCCAGCAGTCGGGGGACGGTGAACACTGAAGCTTTCTTT.

The V gene is TRBV2, the J gene TRBJ2-1; the match to TRBD1 covers 7 bases. V lost 8 bases to trimming and J lost 7 bases; unmatched junction nucleotides: 14. Looked up from germline, CDR1 is SNHLY and CDR2 is FYNNEI. The length of the CDR3 is 15 residues. The CDR3 nucleotides read TGTGCCAGCGCCAGGACAGGTTCCCGCGAAAATGAGCAGTTCTTC. Amino acid sequence: CASARTGSRENEQFF.

The rearrangement links TRBV20-1 to TRBJ1-5, with TRBD1 matching 8 bases. Germline lookup yields CDR1 DFQATT and CDR2 SNEGSKA (reference sequence). The CDR3 length is 15 residues. J gave up 4 bases and V 3 bases, and 8 bases lay outside the gene matches. Here the CDR3 reads CSASSGGFGNQPQHF. The CDR3 DNA reads as TGCAGTGCTAGTTCAGGGGGCTTTGGGAATCAGCCCCAGCATTTT.

The chain carries TRBV7-9 and TRBJ2-7, with D possibly matching TRBD1 (6 bases). The V gene's germline CDR1 is SEHNR and CDR2 FQNEAQ (reference sequence). V dropped 5 bases and J dropped 2 bases, with 16 bases sitting between them. The CDR3 runs 15 residues. CDR3 in DNA: TGTGCCAGCAGCCCACCTCGGGCAGGGGCCTACGAGCAGTACTTC. Amino acids: CASSPPRAGAYEQYF.

The chain has TRBV25-1 and TRBJ2-1; TRBD2 aligns across 7 bases. V gave up 5 bases and J gave up 13 bases; unmatched junction bases: 8. The CDR3 is 12 amino acids. The germline V gene encodes CDR1 MGHDK and CDR2 SYGVNS. The CDR3 DNA reads as TGTGCCAGCAGTCCCCGGGGACTACGTCAGTTCTTC. It is translated as CASSPRGLRQFF.

The CDR3 spells CASSPTGAGGYEQYF. The CDR3 region has the DNA TGTGCCAGCAGCCCCACCGGCGCGGGGGGTTACGAGCAGTACTTC. The rearrangement links TRBV9 to TRBJ2-7; 8 bases align to TRBD2. Trimming at V came to 4 bases and at J to 4 bases, leaving 10 bases not matched to a gene. CDR1 is SGDLS, CDR2 YYNGEE, per germline. The CDR3 runs to 15 residues.

The chain recombines TRBV30 with TRBJ1-2, with TRBD1 identical over 10 bases. CDR1 and CDR2 (germline): GTSNPN, SVGIG (reference sequence). The ends lost 2 bases at V and 7 bases at J; junction bases unmatched: 7. The CDR3 extends over 14 amino acids. As DNA, the CDR3 is TGTGCCTGGAGTCGCGCCGGGACAGGGGCTGGCTACACCTTC. It is translated as CAWSRAGTGAGYTF.

The gene calls are TRBV5-1 and TRBJ2-2; 8 bases agree with TRBD2. The germline gives CDR1 SGHRS, CDR2 YFSETQ. This CDR3 has 18 amino acids. Trimming at V came to 3 bases and at J to 3 bases, leaving 13 bases not matched to a gene. The CDR3 protein is CASSYPESGGGDTGELFF. The CDR3 DNA is TGCGCCAGCAGCTATCCCGAGAGCGGGGGAGGCGACACCGGGGAGCTGTTTTTT.

This rearrangement joins TRBV4-2 to TRBJ2-1; 15 nucleotides align to TRBD2. The V segment lost 0 bases and the J segment 4 bases; nucleotides outside the gene matches: 4. Germline assignment: CDR1 LGHNA and CDR2 YNFKEQ. The CDR3 has 18 amino acids. CDR3 DNA: TGTGCCAGCAGCCAAGATTTGGGGACTAGCGGGGGGTACAATGAGCAGTTCTTC. It translates to CASSQDLGTSGGYNEQFF.

V gene TRBV29-1 combines with J gene TRBJ2-3; the match to TRBD2 covers 10 bases. Trimming at V came to 4 bases and at J to 2 bases, leaving 6 bases not matched to a gene. The V gene's germline CDR1 is SQVTM and CDR2 ANQGSEA. The CDR3 has 15 residues. The CDR3 DNA reads as TGCAGCGTTGTCGCTAGCGGGGGACCCACAGATACGCAGTATTTT. This translates into CSVVASGGPTDTQYF.

This clone was counted between two and nine times. V and J are TRBV27 and TRBJ2-7; D is unclear. The CDR3 is made up of 14 amino acids. CDR1 is MNHEY and CDR2 is SMNVEV in the germline V gene (reference sequence). The V end lost 3 bases, the J end lost 6 bases, and 15 bases lay between the germline ends. CDR3 residues: CASSFGSALGEQYF. CDR3 nucleotide sequence: TGTGCCAGCAGTTTCGGGTCAGCCCTAGGCGAGCAGTACTTC.

The chain couples TRBV2 to TRBJ2-2; 10 bases are shared with TRBD1. Germline values: CDR1 SNHLY, CDR2 FYNNEI. V shed 1 base and J 4 bases; nucleotides not matched to a gene: 6. This CDR3 is 17 amino acids long. CDR3 bases: TGTGCCAGCAGTGAAGATTGGGACAGGGGTCCCACCGGGGAGCTGTTTTTT. Translation: CASSEDWDRGPTGELFF.

The chain couples TRBV2 to TRBJ2-3; D unclear. This CDR3 comprises 12 residues. Germline CDR1 SNHLY, CDR2 FYNNEI. With 1 base removed from V and 6 bases from J, the gap between germline ends came to 5 bases. The CDR3 DNA sequence: TGTGCCAGCAGTGAAGAAAGCGATACGCAGTATTTT. Its protein product is CASSEESDTQYF.